Shown below are 7 T cell receptor beta chains from a single sample sequenced in a study of cytomegalovirus exposure and HLA in healthy donors. Both 60 Vbeta primers and 13 Jbeta primers went into the PCR. Produced via immunoSEQ multiplex PCR; TCRdb's table is partial and in-frame only. The sample yields 150,000 to 200,000 clones, 75% to 85% seen once. Input material: PBMCs. Receptor source: a woman in her forties or fifties in good health and CMV-seronegative.

CDR3 DNA: TGCGCCAGCAGCTTTGTGCCAGGGAATCAGCCCCAGCATTTT. Protein sequence: CASSFVPGNQPQHF. The chain joins TRBV5-1 to TRBJ1-5; TRBD1 is a possible D gene (5 bases). The CDR3 sequence is 14 residues long. CDR1 is SGHRS, CDR2 YFSETQ, per germline. The germline V and J ends were trimmed by 2 bases and 4 bases, with 10 bases remaining between them.

V is TRBV19 and J is TRBJ1-5; 7 bases align to TRBD1. Germline V gene sequence: CDR1 LNHDA, CDR2 SQIVND (reference sequence). V lost 3 bases and J lost 0; bases outside the gene matches: 8. The CDR3 has 17 residues. The CDR3 DNA sequence: TGTGCCAGTAGTATCCGGACAGGAGGAATTAGCAATCAGCCCCAGCATTTT. Amino acids: CASSIRTGGISNQPQHF.

V is TRBV4-3 and J is TRBJ2-5; D might be TRBD2 (5 bases). The closer fit of TRBJ2-7 to the DNA end suggests the J call may be wrong. CDR3 length: 15 residues. Germline V lookup: CDR1 LGHNA, CDR2 YSLEER. CDR3 amino acids: CASSQALGSSYEQYF. In nucleotides, the CDR3 is TGCGCCAGCAGCCAAGCTCTGGGGAGTTCCTACGAGCAGTACTTC.

The chain is built from TRBV7-2 and TRBJ1-2; D call uncertain. Between the trimmed V and J ends, which lost 2 bases and 4 bases, there was a span of 11 bases. The CDR3 length is 14 residues. The V gene's germline CDR1 is SGHTA and CDR2 FQGNSA. The CDR3 protein is CASSLSVSGYGYTF. CDR3 coding DNA: TGTGCCAGCAGCTTATCAGTGTCAGGCTATGGCTACACCTTC.

The V and J genes are TRBV14 and TRBJ1-4; D is perhaps TRBD1 (6 bases). Germline CDR1 and CDR2: SGHDN and FVKESK. The CDR3 is 15 amino acids. The ends were cut back, 4 bases at V and 0 bases at J, with 9 bases in the middle. CDR3 loop: CASSPTGATNEKLFF. CDR3 DNA sequence: TGTGCCAGCAGCCCGACAGGAGCAACTAATGAAAAACTGTTTTTT.

The gene calls are TRBV12-5 and TRBJ1-2, with D possibly being TRBD1 (5 bases). The CDR3 is made up of 15 amino acids. Per the germline V gene, CDR1 is LGHNT and CDR2 is FRNRAP. The V end was cut by 3 bases, the J end by 0 bases, with 11 bases between. The CDR3 region has the DNA TGTGCTAGTGGTTTCAGGGTAGGCTCTAACTATGGCTACACCTTC. It yields the protein CASGFRVGSNYGYTF.

This chain connects TRBV10-3 to TRBJ2-7; no clear D. Germline V CDR1 and CDR2: ENHRY, SYGVKD. V was clipped by 5 bases and J by 2 bases, with 10 bases between them. The CDR3 sequence is 13 residues long. CDR3 sequence reads: CAISHELAYEQYF. The DNA of the CDR3 is TGTGCCATCAGTCACGAGCTGGCCTACGAGCAGTACTTC.